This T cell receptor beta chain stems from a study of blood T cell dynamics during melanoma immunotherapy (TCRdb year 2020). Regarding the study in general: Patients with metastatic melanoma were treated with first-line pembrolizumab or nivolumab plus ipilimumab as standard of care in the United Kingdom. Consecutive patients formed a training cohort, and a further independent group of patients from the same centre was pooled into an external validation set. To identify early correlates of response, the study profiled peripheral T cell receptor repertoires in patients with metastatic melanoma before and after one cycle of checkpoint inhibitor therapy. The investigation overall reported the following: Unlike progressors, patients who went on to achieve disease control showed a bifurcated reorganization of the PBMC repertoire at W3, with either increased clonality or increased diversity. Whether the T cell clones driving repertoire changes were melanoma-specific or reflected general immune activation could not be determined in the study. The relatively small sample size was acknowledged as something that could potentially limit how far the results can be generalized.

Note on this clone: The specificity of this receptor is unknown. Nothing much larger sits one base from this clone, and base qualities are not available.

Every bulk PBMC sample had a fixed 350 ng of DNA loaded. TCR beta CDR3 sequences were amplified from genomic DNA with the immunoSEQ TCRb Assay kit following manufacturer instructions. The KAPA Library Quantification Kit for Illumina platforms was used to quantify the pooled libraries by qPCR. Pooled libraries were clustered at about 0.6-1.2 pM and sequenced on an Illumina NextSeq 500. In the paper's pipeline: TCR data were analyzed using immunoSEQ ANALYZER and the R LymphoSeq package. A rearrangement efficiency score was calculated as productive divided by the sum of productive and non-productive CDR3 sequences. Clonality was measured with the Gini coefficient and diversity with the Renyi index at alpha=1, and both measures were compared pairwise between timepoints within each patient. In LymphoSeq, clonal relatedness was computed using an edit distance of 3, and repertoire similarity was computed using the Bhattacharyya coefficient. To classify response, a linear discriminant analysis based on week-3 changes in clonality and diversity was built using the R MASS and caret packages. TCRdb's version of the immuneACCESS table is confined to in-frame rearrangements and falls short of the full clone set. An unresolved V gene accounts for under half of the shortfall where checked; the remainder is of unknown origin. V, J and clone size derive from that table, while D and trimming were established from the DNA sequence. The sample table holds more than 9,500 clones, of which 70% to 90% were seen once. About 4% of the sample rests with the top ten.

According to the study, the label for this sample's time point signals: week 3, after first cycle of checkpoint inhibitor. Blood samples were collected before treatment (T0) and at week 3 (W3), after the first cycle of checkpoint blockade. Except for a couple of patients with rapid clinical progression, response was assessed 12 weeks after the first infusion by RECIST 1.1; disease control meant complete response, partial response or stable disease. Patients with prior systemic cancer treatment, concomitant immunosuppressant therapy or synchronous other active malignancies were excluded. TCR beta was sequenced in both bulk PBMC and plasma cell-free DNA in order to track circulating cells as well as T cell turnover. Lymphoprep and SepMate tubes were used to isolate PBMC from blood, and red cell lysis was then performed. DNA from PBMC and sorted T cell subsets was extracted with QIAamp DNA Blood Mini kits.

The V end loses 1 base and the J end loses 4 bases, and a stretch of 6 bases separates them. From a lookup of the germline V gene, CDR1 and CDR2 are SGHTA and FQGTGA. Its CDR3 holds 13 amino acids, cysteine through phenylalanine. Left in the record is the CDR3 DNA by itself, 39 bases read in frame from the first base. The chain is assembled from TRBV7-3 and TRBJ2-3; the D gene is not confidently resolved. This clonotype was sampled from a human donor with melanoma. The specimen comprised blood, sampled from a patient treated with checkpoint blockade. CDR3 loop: CASSLNTADTQYF. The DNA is TGTGCCAGCAGCTTAAACACAGCAGATACGCAGTATTTT.